The 5 T cell receptor beta chains below were found in one sample sequenced in a study of long-term antiretroviral therapy in people with HIV. immunoSEQ v3.0 was run at survey level. Sequencing used immunoSEQ multiplex PCR; TCRdb keeps in-frame clones, though not all of them. The repertoire holds thousands of clones, with 80% to 85% as singletons. The sequencing used unsorted PBMCs, collected 0.3 years before starting antiretroviral therapy. All receptors derive from a man under 40 with HIV.

The rearrangement links TRBV27 to TRBJ1-5, with D possibly TRBD1 on 5 matching bases. Germline CDR1 reads MNHEY; CDR2 reads SMNVEV (reference sequence). With 8 bases removed from V and 4 bases from J, the gap between germline ends came to 12 bases. The CDR3 spans 13 residues. CDR3 amino acids: CASSQGANQPQHF. As DNA, the CDR3 is TGTGCCAGCTCGCAGGGAGCTAATCAGCCCCAGCATTTT.

This clone was picked up a small number of times. The chain combines TRBV15 with TRBJ1-1; D remains ambiguous. The germline V and J ends were trimmed by 0 bases and 0 bases, with 8 bases remaining between them. Germline-derived CDR1 and CDR2 are LNHNV and YYDKDF (reference sequence). This CDR3 has 15 residues. The CDR3 bases are TGTGCCACCAGCAGAGAGGTCACCGTGAACACTGAAGCTTTCTTT. Its protein is CATSREVTVNTEAFF. Full variable domain (remainder filled in from reference TRBV15 and TRBJ1-1): DAMVIQNPRYQVTQFGKPVTLSCSQTLNHNVMYWYQQKSSQAPKLLFHYYDKDFNNEADTPDNFQSRRPNTSFCFLDIRSPGLGDTAMYLCATSREVTVNTEAFFGQGTRLTVV.

The genes are TRBV11-2 and TRBJ1-3; D remains unclear. V gave up 0 bases and J gave up 7 bases, with 25 bases separating them. Germline loops: CDR1 SGHAT, CDR2 FQNNGV. The CDR3 loop spans 19 amino acids. The CDR3 here is CASSLDVPVYHGGENTIYF. CDR3 DNA: TGTGCCAGCAGCTTAGATGTACCAGTTTACCACGGTGGGGAGAACACCATATATTTT.

The gene calls are TRBV7-2 and TRBJ1-4, with D maybe TRBD1 (5 bases). Trimming removed 3 bases from V and 8 bases from J, with 10 bases in between. The CDR3 has 13 residues. Germline V gene lookup returns CDR1 SGHTA and CDR2 FQGNSA. CDR3 nucleotide sequence: TGTGCCAGCAGCTTGGGGGGTGGAGAAAAACTGTTTTTT. Translation gives CASSLGGGEKLFF.

The chain combines TRBV4-3 with TRBJ1-5, with no clear D. V was clipped by 0 bases and J by 4 bases, with 10 bases between them. This CDR3 has 15 amino acids. Germline CDR1 reads LGHNA; CDR2 reads YSLEER. The CDR3 loop is CASSQEVDGNQPQHF. The CDR3 nucleotides read TGCGCCAGCAGCCAAGAGGTCGATGGAAATCAGCCCCAGCATTTT.